The sequence of this T cell receptor (beta chain) was determined in a study of blood T cell repertoires in COVID-19. About the research overall: Both acute and convalescent COVID-19 samples were obtained from the United States, Italy and Spain.

Per the study methods: Reference gene primer amplification gave estimated nucleated cell counts. Data came from immunoSEQ multiplex PCR; TCRdb stores just in-frame clones and leaves some out. V and J calls and clone size are copied from that table; D and trimming were computed from the DNA. This table has 150,000 to 200,000 clones, about 85% appearing once. CDR3 size: 8 residues. This sequence was found in a woman aged 80 or over in a cohort sampled during active or convalescent COVID-19. The chain has TRBV7-5 and TRBJ1-2. TRBV7-5 represents a pseudogene. Material: peripheral blood. The CDR3 reads CRGVGYTF. The CDR3 DNA reads as TGTCGGGGGGTTGGCTACACCTTC.